The clone carrying this T cell receptor beta chain was counted ten times or more. Alongside a J-beta primer mix, a sample-barcoded 5' primer served in a second PCR lasting about 6 to 12 cycles. TCRdb called the 5' RACE reads again in MiXCR, with one record for every CDR3 protein. There are more than 750,000 distinct CDR3 sequences in the sample; about 29% occur only once, and approximately 10% lies in the top ten. This sample is part of a study of blood T cells in healthy people across ages. From germline, CDR1 is MGHRA and CDR2 YSYEKL. J was trimmed by 4 bases and V by 1 base; bases with no gene match: 6. The CDR3 contains 15 residues. These data are also associated with another study on T cells of mothers and their children. In that study: Inherited differences only slightly affect thymic shaping of TCR recombination output.

Sequencing used blood. The chain recombines TRBV4-1 with TRBJ2-7, with 8 bases that match TRBD2. The TCR originated in a woman between 40 and 55 years old in good health. Here the CDR3 DNA reads TGCGCCAGCAGCCAAGGGGCCAGCGGGGGTTACGAGCAGTACTTC. Its translation: CASSQGASGGYEQYF.